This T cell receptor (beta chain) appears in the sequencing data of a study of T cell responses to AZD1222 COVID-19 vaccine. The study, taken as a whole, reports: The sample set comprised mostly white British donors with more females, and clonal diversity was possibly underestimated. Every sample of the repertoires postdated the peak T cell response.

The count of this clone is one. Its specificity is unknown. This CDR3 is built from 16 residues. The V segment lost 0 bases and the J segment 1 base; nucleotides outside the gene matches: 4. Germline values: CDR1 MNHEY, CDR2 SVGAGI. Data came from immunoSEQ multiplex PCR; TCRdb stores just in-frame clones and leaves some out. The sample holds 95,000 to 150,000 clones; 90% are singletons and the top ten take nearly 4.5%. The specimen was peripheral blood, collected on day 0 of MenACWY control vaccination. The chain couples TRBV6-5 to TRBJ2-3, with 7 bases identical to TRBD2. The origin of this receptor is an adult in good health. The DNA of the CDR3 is TGTGCCAGCAGTTACTCGGCTAGCGGAGGCACAGATACGCAGTATTTT. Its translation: CASSYSASGGTDTQYF.